The clone carrying this T cell receptor beta chain came up a few times. CDR3 length equals 15 residues. V was clipped by 6 bases and J by 2 bases, with 13 bases between them. The germline CDR1 and CDR2 sequences are MNHEY and SVGEGT. As for time point: patch test 2, 6 weeks after DPC sensitization. This sample's treatment: therapeutic diphenylcyclopropenone sensitization with weekly scalp DPC. The sample belongs to a study of human T cells and chemical hapten exposure. Whole-study context: Largely, small differences in pooled library volume made per-sample TCR yields vary.

Each CDR3 protein gets one entry after TCRdb re-called the RACE reads with MiXCR. The repertoire holds approximately 80,000 distinct CDR3 sequences, with 10% as singletons. The specimen was whole blood, collected in connection with sensitization to the hapten diphenylcyclopropenone (DPC). The sequence was collected from a woman in her 50s with alopecia areata. Some clones in this sample may be carry-over from other donors' samples. This chain uses TRBV6-2 or TRBV6-3 with TRBJ2-2; D possibly corresponds to TRBD2 (6 bases). In DNA, the CDR3 is TGTGCCAGCAGGGGAGCGGGCGCCAACACCGGGGAGCTGTTTTTT. Protein: CASRGAGANTGELFF.